Below, 19 T cell receptor beta chains from the same sample are listed, as sequenced in a study of shared clonotypes between healthy human individuals. The method was immunoSEQ multiplex PCR; TCRdb's version includes in-frame clones alone and lacks a portion of them. The sample yields hundreds of thousands of clones, approximately 96% seen once. Terminally differentiated effector memory CD45RA+ cells were excluded from the naive CD8 cells, which were CD45RO-negative and positively selected for CCR7. Sequenced material: naive CD8+ T cells sorted from blood. The receptors shown here come from a woman in her 30s in good health.

V usage is TRBV14 and J usage is TRBJ2-1; 13 bases map to TRBD2. Germline V CDR1 and CDR2: SGHDN, FVKESK. This CDR3 region has 16 residues. V was pared by 0 bases and J by 7 bases, with 3 bases of the junction left unmatched. The CDR3 protein is CASSQDLGLAGNEQFF. The CDR3 DNA reads TGTGCCAGCAGCCAAGATTTGGGACTAGCGGGAAATGAGCAGTTCTTC.

This chain connects TRBV5-1 to TRBJ2-2; D possibly corresponds to TRBD2 (5 bases). The CDR3 is 13 amino acids. V dropped 0 bases and J dropped 9 bases, with 9 bases sitting between them. Germline assignment: CDR1 SGHRS and CDR2 YFSETQ. In nucleotides, the CDR3 is TGCGCCAGCAGCTTGGAGGGAGAGAGGGAGCTGTTTTTT. Encoded protein: CASSLEGERELFF.

With regard to this clone: This CDR3 fails to terminate in the conserved phenylalanine or tryptophan, so it likely reflects a read error. J is TRBJ2-7 and V is TRBV6-5; possibly TRBD1 for D (5 bases). The CDR3 loop spans 12 amino acids. Germline CDR1 is MNHEY and CDR2 is SVGAGI. The V end lost 6 bases, the J end lost 4 bases, and 10 bases lay between the germline ends. CDR3 DNA sequence: TGTGCCAGCAGACCCGACAGTTACGAGCAGTACCTC. Residues: CASRPDSYEQYL.

V gene TRBV27 combines with J gene TRBJ2-5; 7 bases are a match to TRBD1. Germline CDR1 reads MNHEY; CDR2 reads SMNVEV (reference sequence). The CDR3 is made up of 16 amino acids. V shed 5 bases and J 5 bases; nucleotides not matched to a gene: 14. The CDR3: CASSAIRLQGIETQYF. The CDR3 bases are TGTGCCAGCAGTGCGATAAGACTACAGGGGATTGAGACCCAGTACTTC.

The chain couples TRBV5-1 to TRBJ2-2; 11 bases are a match to TRBD2. The junction had 12 bases not matched to a gene; V was cut back by 0 bases and J by 5 bases. The CDR3 consists of 19 residues. Germline CDR1 SGHRS, CDR2 YFSETQ. The CDR3 region is CASSLVQVLAGGKTGELFF. DNA of the CDR3: TGCGCCAGCAGCTTGGTCCAAGTGCTAGCGGGAGGTAAAACCGGGGAGCTGTTTTTT.

This chain links TRBV29-1 with TRBJ2-1; no reliable D call. The CDR3 extends over 14 amino acids. Germline V CDR1 and CDR2: SQVTM, ANQGSEA. With 3 bases removed from V and 3 bases from J, the gap between germline ends came to 12 bases. The CDR3 protein is CSVDRADDYNEQFF. DNA for the CDR3: TGCAGCGTTGACCGTGCGGATGACTACAATGAGCAGTTCTTC.

The chain recombines TRBV27 with TRBJ1-1; no clear D gene. The CDR3 totals 15 residues. Germline values: CDR1 MNHEY, CDR2 SMNVEV (reference sequence). The V end lost 3 bases, the J end lost 3 bases, and 14 bases lay between the germline ends. The CDR3 DNA follows: TGTGCCAGCAGTTTTAGAGGACCAGTCGACACTGAAGCTTTCTTT. It yields the protein CASSFRGPVDTEAFF.

This clone showed up just a few times. This rearrangement joins TRBV29-1 to TRBJ1-1, with D tentatively TRBD1 (5 bases). The CDR3 sequence is 12 residues long. Trimming took off 7 bases at V and 6 bases at J, with 15 bases between the two ends. The germline gives CDR1 SQVTM, CDR2 ANQGSEA. DNA for the CDR3: TGCAGCGCCGGGACGGGGGAGCCTGAAGCTTTCTTT. Translation: CSAGTGEPEAFF.

V and J are TRBV4-2 and TRBJ1-3; D is perhaps TRBD1 (6 bases). Germline V lookup: CDR1 LGHNA, CDR2 YNFKEQ. V lost 4 bases, J lost 0 bases, and 13 bases lay in between. The CDR3 contains 16 residues. The CDR3 protein is CASSLGGEGSGNTIYF. CDR3 in DNA: TGTGCCAGCAGCCTAGGGGGAGAGGGCTCTGGAAACACCATATATTTT.

The rearrangement uses TRBV5-1 and TRBJ2-3; TRBD2 is a possible D gene (7 bases). CDR3 size: 15 residues. V was cut by 4 bases and J by 1 base, with 13 bases left in between. Germline assignment: CDR1 SGHRS and CDR2 YFSETQ. This CDR3 is CASSAGALGTDTQYF. CDR3 in DNA: TGCGCCAGCAGCGCGGGGGCTCTGGGCACAGATACGCAGTATTTT.

This clone was counted a single time. The chain joins TRBV28 to TRBJ2-7, with D hard to call. Trimming removed 6 bases at V and 5 bases at J, with 17 bases between. This CDR3 region has 14 residues. Germline CDR1 reads MDHEN; CDR2 reads SYDVKM. Here the CDR3 DNA reads TGTGCCAGCAGCCCTGGGCGTCTAGGGAACGAGCAGTACTTC. Encoded protein: CASSPGRLGNEQYF.

The chain has TRBV19 and TRBJ2-1; 10 bases are shared with TRBD2. This CDR3 contains 18 residues. J was trimmed by 2 bases and V by 3 bases; bases with no gene match: 10. Germline CDR1 is LNHDA and CDR2 is SQIVND (reference sequence). The CDR3 nucleotides read TGTGCCAGTAGTATGGAACTAGCGGGATCATTAACCTACAATGAGCAGTTCTTC. It specifies CASSMELAGSLTYNEQFF.

The gene calls are TRBV28 and TRBJ2-3; 10 bases agree with TRBD2. Looked up from germline, CDR1 is MDHEN and CDR2 is SYDVKM. Trimming removed 2 bases from V and 4 bases from J; junction bases left unmatched: 12. The CDR3 has 18 amino acids. The chain's CDR3 is CASSLPKLAGILADTQYF. Written as DNA, the CDR3 is TGTGCCAGCAGTTTACCGAAACTAGCGGGAATCCTAGCAGATACGCAGTATTTT.

V gene TRBV27 combines with J gene TRBJ2-2; 13 nucleotides line up with TRBD2. Germline CDR1 and CDR2: MNHEY and SMNVEV (reference sequence). There are 16 residues in the CDR3. V was pared by 4 bases and J by 9 bases, with 8 bases of the junction left unmatched. CDR3 DNA sequence: TGTGCCAGCAGTTCCTGGACTAGCGGGAGCCGGAGGGAGCTGTTTTTT. This gives the protein CASSSWTSGSRRELFF.

Points on this clone: The same CDR3 arises from other DNA sequences in this sample as well. CDR3 amino acids: CASSLGTSSYNEQFF. The CDR3 DNA reads TGTGCCAGCAGCTTAGGGACTAGCAGCTACAATGAGCAGTTCTTC. The chain couples TRBV11-3 to TRBJ2-1; 8 bases map to TRBD2. From germline, CDR1 is SGHNT and CDR2 YENEEA. The CDR3 is made up of 15 amino acids. V shed 1 base and J 3 bases; nucleotides not matched to a gene: 2. Full variable domain (rest looked up from reference TRBV11-3 and TRBJ2-1): EAGVVQSPRYKIIEKKQPVAFWCNPISGHNTLYWYLQNLGQGPELLIRYENEEAVDDSQLPKDRFSAERLKGVDSTLKIQPAELGDSAVYLCASSLGTSSYNEQFFGPGTRLTVL.

V gene TRBV4-1 combines with J gene TRBJ1-3; no clear D gene. CDR3 length: 14 residues. Germline CDR1 MGHRA, CDR2 YSYEKL. Deletions cut 1 base from V and 2 bases from J, with 6 bases between. The CDR3, as DNA: TGCGCCAGCAGCCAAGTGGATCCTGGAAACACCATATATTTT. It codes for CASSQVDPGNTIYF.

The rearrangement links TRBV29-1 to TRBJ1-3; the D is unclear. V lost 4 bases and J lost 3, with 13 bases in between. CDR3 size: 14 residues. Germline V lookup: CDR1 SQVTM, CDR2 ANQGSEA. The CDR3 DNA follows: TGCAGCGTTGGGGAGGCGTTGGTTGGAAACACCATATATTTT. Amino acid sequence: CSVGEALVGNTIYF.

The chain joins TRBV13 to TRBJ2-5; 9 nucleotides match TRBD1. The CDR3 is made up of 15 amino acids. CDR1 is PRHDT, CDR2 FYEKMQ, per germline (reference sequence). V dropped 7 bases and J dropped 3; count of bases not matched to a gene: 9. The DNA for the CDR3 is TGTGCCAGCACCCTACAGGGGGCTGGGGAAGAGACCCAGTACTTC. Amino acids: CASTLQGAGEETQYF.

This chain joins TRBV7-8 and TRBJ2-2; D might be TRBD1 or TRBD2, each matching 7 bases. The CDR3 is made up of 15 amino acids. The V gene lost 3 bases and the J gene lost 1 base, with 9 bases spanning the gap. Looked up from germline, CDR1 is SGHVS and CDR2 is FQNEAQ. CDR3 sequence reads: CASSFRGGNTGELFF. DNA of the CDR3: TGTGCCAGCAGCTTCAGGGGGGGGAACACCGGGGAGCTGTTTTTT.